This section outlines one T cell receptor (beta chain) sequence together with its context. The sample comes from a study of patients and donors after allogeneic stem cell transplantation. V gave up 4 bases and J gave up 5 bases, with 11 bases separating them. Looked up from germline, CDR1 is LGHNA and CDR2 is YSLEER. This CDR3 spans 14 amino acids. TCRdb processed the RT-PCR reads anew with MiXCR; each CDR3 protein has one entry. The table has tens of thousands of distinct CDR3 sequences, 30% to 40% seen once. The sequencing input was blood, either unsorted or a sorted T cell fraction (not recorded which). The chain links TRBV4-3 to TRBJ1-4; D remains ambiguous. This clonotype was sampled from a human donor who was either an allogeneic HSCT recipient or a stem cell or donor lymphocyte infusion donor (not recorded which). It is not recorded whose cells these are; they may come from a transplant donor. CDR3 bases: TGCGCCAGCAGCCCGGGAGGGCCCAATGAAAAACTGTTTTTT. This encodes CASSPGGPNEKLFF.